This T cell receptor (beta chain) stems from a study of cytomegalovirus exposure and HLA in healthy donors. Comment on this clone: Its antigen is still unknown.

Study observations and caveats: With DRB1 most and HLA-C fewest, TCR association rates differed between HLA loci in a later analysis. A later analysis reportedly found that, within productive TCRs, an Asian-associated ancestry cluster had fewer N-insertions than the mean observed across the approximately 600 donors.

V lost 7 bases and J lost 10; bases outside the gene matches: 11. The CDR3 is 15 residues long. CDR1 and CDR2 from the germline V gene are WSHSY and SAAADI. A multiplex PCR was run with 60 Vbeta primers and 13 Jbeta primers. The protocol was immunoSEQ multiplex PCR, while the TCRdb copy is restricted to in-frame clones and leaves out a portion. The table includes 100,000 to 150,000 clones, approximately 90% detected once. The sample consisted of PBMCs. This clonotype originated in a woman aged 25 to 39 in good health and CMV-seronegative. V gene TRBV10-2 combines with J gene TRBJ2-2; 11 nucleotides align to TRBD2. CDR3 coding DNA: TGCGCCAGCAATCGACTAGCGGGGAGGTCGGTGGAGCTGTTTTTT. Protein product: CASNRLAGRSVELFF.